One sample yielded the 15 T cell receptor beta chains listed below, sequenced in a study of cytomegalovirus exposure and HLA in healthy donors. PCR primers comprised 60 Vbeta and 13 Jbeta primers. Data came from immunoSEQ multiplex PCR; TCRdb stores just in-frame clones and leaves some out. The data hold 150,000 to 200,000 clones, with about 10% observed a single time. Material: PBMCs. The source of these receptors is a woman in her twenties or thirties in good health and CMV-seropositive.

This clone was counted a few times. The chain has TRBV15 and TRBJ1-2; no reliable D call. Germline V gene data show CDR1 as LNHNV and CDR2 as YYDKDF (reference sequence). The CDR3 contains 16 residues. The germline V and J ends were trimmed by 0 bases and 5 bases, with 16 bases remaining between them. The CDR3 protein is CATSRDGRAPAYGYTF. For the CDR3, the DNA is TGTGCCACCAGCAGAGATGGGAGGGCCCCTGCGTATGGCTACACCTTC.

In DNA form, the CDR3 reads TGTGCCAGCAGCCAAGACCCTATCGCGGGGGCAGGGGGCCAAATCAACTATGGCTACACCTTC. It codes for CASSQDPIAGAGGQINYGYTF. The chain combines TRBV4-2 with TRBJ1-2; 8 positions agree with TRBD1. The CDR3 runs 21 residues. The trim removed 0 bases at V and 2 bases at J, leaving 20 bases unmatched. The germline V gene has CDR1 LGHNA and CDR2 YNFKEQ.

In this sample, this clone turned up a few times. This chain connects TRBV2 to TRBJ1-2; no definite D call. V lost 1 base, J lost 4 bases, and 13 bases lay in between. The CDR3 is 15 amino acids. Per germline, CDR1 SNHLY and CDR2 FYNNEI. Here the CDR3 DNA reads TGTGCCAGCAGTGAAGAGGTAACAGCTATCTATGGCTACACCTTC. It codes for CASSEEVTAIYGYTF.

In its sample, this clone was seen a few times. In DNA, the CDR3 is TGTGCCAGCAGCCCCGGGACAGGGGCAGATACGCAGTATTTT. This sequence encodes CASSPGTGADTQYF. This sequence joins TRBV5-6 and TRBJ2-3; 10 nucleotides match TRBD1. Per germline, CDR1 SGHDT and CDR2 YYEEEE. V was clipped by 4 bases and J by 4 bases; unmatched bases: 3. CDR3 length: 14 amino acids.

The chain couples TRBV2 to TRBJ1-1; D is uncertain. This CDR3 region has 14 residues. V lost 1 base, J lost 3 bases, and 9 bases lay in between. Germline V CDR1 and CDR2: SNHLY, FYNNEI. The CDR3 DNA is TGTGCCAGCAGTGAAGAGTTAGGAGACACTGAAGCTTTCTTT. Protein: CASSEELGDTEAFF.

This clone came up a few times. The J gene is TRBJ1-4, the V gene TRBV11-2; D gene ambiguous. The CDR3 contains 14 residues. Trimming shortened V by 3 bases and J by 8 bases, and 13 bases separated the two germline ends. Germline V gives CDR1 SGHAT, CDR2 FQNNGV. Written as DNA, the CDR3 is TGTGCCAGCAGCTTTATTGCTGGGAGCGAAAAACTGTTTTTT. It is translated as CASSFIAGSEKLFF.

A few counts support this clone. The chain has TRBV18 and TRBJ1-4, with 7 bases matching TRBD1. This CDR3 spans 16 amino acids. V shed 1 base, J shed 3 bases, and the junction held 5 bases outside the gene matches. Germline-derived CDR1 and CDR2 are KGHSH and LQKENI. The CDR3 protein is CASSPRRQGPNEKLFF. In DNA form, the CDR3 reads TGTGCCAGCTCACCACGTCGACAGGGTCCTAATGAAAAACTGTTTTTT.

In this sample, this clone turned up a few times. The genes are TRBV2 and TRBJ2-7; TRBD1 matches 10 bases. The CDR3 loop spans 15 amino acids. Trimming cost V 2 bases and J 5 bases; bases outside gene matches: 6. Germline CDR1 and CDR2: SNHLY and FYNNEI. The CDR3 region has the DNA TGTGCCAGCAGTGAACCCGGACAGGGGGGCAACGAGCAGTACTTC. It specifies CASSEPGQGGNEQYF. Filled out from reference TRBV2 and TRBJ2-7, the complete variable domain reads EPEVTQTPSHQVTQMGQEVILRCVPISNHLYFYWYRQILGQKVEFLVSFYNNEISEKSEIFDDQFSVERPDGSNFTLKIRSTKLEDSAMYFCASSEPGQGGNEQYFGPGTRLTVT.

The chain links TRBV7-9 to TRBJ1-1, with D perhaps matching TRBD1 (5 bases). The CDR3 consists of 16 residues. Trimming left V 5 bases short and J 4 bases short, with 20 bases between. The germline V gene encodes CDR1 SEHNR and CDR2 FQNEAQ (reference sequence). The CDR3, as DNA: TGTGCCAGCAGCCCCGGGGGAGGGGTCGGAGGCACTGAAGCTTTCTTT. Translating gives CASSPGGGVGGTEAFF.

The chain couples TRBV6-1 to TRBJ2-7; a possible D gene is TRBD2 (6 bases). V shed 2 bases and J shed 4 bases, with 12 bases lying between them. Germline V CDR1 and CDR2: MNHNS, SASEGT. The CDR3 totals 14 residues. CDR3 region: CASSEPSGFYEQYF. The CDR3 coding sequence is TGTGCCAGCAGTGAACCCAGCGGGTTTTACGAGCAGTACTTC.

A few counts support this clone. The rearrangement joins TRBV7-9 to TRBJ1-1; maybe TRBD1 (5 bases). V was trimmed by 3 bases and J by 6 bases, leaving 14 bases between them. Germline-derived CDR1 and CDR2 are SEHNR and FQNEAQ (reference sequence). The CDR3 spans 14 residues. The CDR3 protein is CASSLGGRLPEAFF. CDR3 in DNA: TGTGCCAGCAGCTTGGGGGGACGGCTCCCTGAAGCTTTCTTT.

The V gene is TRBV4-1, the J gene TRBJ1-2; the D gene is possibly TRBD1 (5 bases). Germline lookup yields CDR1 MGHRA and CDR2 YSYEKL. Trimming left V 1 base short and J 3 bases short, with 18 bases between. This CDR3 has 17 residues. The CDR3 nucleotides are TGCGCCAGCAGCCAAGGGTCCGGGGGATCTTGGGACTATGGCTACACCTTC. Translated: CASSQGSGGSWDYGYTF.

There are a few counts of this clone. The chain is built from TRBV15 and TRBJ1-5; a weak D match, TRBD1 (5 bases). Germline CDR1 and CDR2: LNHNV and YYDKDF (reference sequence). V was cut by 0 bases and J by 4 bases, with 7 bases left in between. The CDR3 length is 14 residues. The CDR3 reads CATSRDRANQPQHF. The CDR3 DNA follows: TGTGCCACCAGCAGAGACAGGGCGAATCAGCCCCAGCATTTT.

This clone was seen only a few times. The gene calls are TRBV6-5 and TRBJ2-1; D is undetermined. Germline loops: CDR1 MNHEY, CDR2 SVGAGI. The CDR3 contains 13 residues. Trimming removed 6 bases at V and 4 bases at J, with 10 bases between. This CDR3 reads CASSPYSYNEQFF. The CDR3 DNA reads as TGTGCCAGCAGCCCCTATTCTTACAATGAGCAGTTCTTC.

Of note for this clone: The junction shows a germline mismatch at one end, possibly a read error. Other DNA sequences in this sample translate to the same CDR3. This rearrangement joins TRBV6-5 to TRBJ1-1; perhaps TRBD1 as D (5 bases). The length of the CDR3 is 15 residues. Looked up from germline, CDR1 is MNHEY and CDR2 is SVGAGI. This CDR3 reads CASSYSLRGGSEAFF. In DNA form, the CDR3 reads TGTGCCAGCAGTTACTCTCTGAGGGGAGGTTCTGAGGCTTTCTTT.